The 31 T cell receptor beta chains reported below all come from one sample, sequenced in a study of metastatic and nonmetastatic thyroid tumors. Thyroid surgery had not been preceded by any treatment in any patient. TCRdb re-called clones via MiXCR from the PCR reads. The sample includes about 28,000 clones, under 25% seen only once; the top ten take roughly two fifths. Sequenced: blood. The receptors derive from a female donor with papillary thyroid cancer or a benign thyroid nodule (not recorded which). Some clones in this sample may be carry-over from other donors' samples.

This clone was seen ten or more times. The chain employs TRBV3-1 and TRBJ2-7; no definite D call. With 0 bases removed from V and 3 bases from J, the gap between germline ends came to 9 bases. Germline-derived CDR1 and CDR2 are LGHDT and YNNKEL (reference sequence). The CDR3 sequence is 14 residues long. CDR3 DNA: TGTGCCAGCAGCCAAGATCTGGGAAACTACGAGCAGTACTTC. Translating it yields CASSQDLGNYEQYF.

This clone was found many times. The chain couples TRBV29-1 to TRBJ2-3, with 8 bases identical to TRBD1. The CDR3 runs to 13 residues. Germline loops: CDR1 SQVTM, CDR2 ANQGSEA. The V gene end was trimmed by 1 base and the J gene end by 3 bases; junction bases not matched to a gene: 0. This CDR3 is CSVEGQGTDTQYF. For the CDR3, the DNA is TGCAGCGTTGAAGGACAGGGGACAGATACGCAGTATTTT.

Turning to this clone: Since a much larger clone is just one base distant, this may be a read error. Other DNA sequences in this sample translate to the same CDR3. The CDR3 here is CASSLHVGGGYTF. The CDR3 DNA is TGCGCCAGCAGCCTTCACGTGGGTGGCGGCTACACCTTC. The chain is built from TRBV4-1 and TRBJ1-2; D is unclear. Germline-derived CDR1 and CDR2 are MGHRA and YSYEKL. The CDR3 is made up of 13 amino acids. With 4 bases removed from V and 8 bases from J, the gap between germline ends came to 14 bases.

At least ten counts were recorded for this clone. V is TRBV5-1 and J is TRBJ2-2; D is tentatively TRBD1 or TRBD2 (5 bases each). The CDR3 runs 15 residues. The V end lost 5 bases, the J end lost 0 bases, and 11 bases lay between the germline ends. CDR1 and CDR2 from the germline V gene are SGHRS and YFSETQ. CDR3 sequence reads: CASRTGPANTGELFF. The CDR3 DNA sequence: TGCGCCAGCAGGACGGGACCGGCGAACACCGGGGAGCTGTTTTTT.

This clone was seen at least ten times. The DNA for the CDR3 is TGTGCCAGCAGCCTCAGCGGGGACTTTTACGAGCAGTACTTC. It yields the protein CASSLSGDFYEQYF. The genes are TRBV2 and TRBJ2-7; 7 bases align to TRBD2. V lost 6 bases and J lost 4; bases outside the gene matches: 9. This CDR3 comprises 14 residues. Germline assignment: CDR1 SNHLY and CDR2 FYNNEI. Using reference TRBV2 and TRBJ2-7 for the parts outside the CDR3, the full variable domain is EPEVTQTPSHQVTQMGQEVILRCVPISNHLYFYWYRQILGQKVEFLVSFYNNEISEKSEIFDDQFSVERPDGSNFTLKIRSTKLEDSAMYFCASSLSGDFYEQYFGPGTRLTVT.

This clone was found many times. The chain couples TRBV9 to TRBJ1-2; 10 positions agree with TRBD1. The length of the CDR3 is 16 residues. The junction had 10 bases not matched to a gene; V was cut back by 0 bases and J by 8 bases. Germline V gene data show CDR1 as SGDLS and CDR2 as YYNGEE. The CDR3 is CASSVETGGLLSGYTF. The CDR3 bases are TGTGCCAGCAGCGTAGAGACAGGGGGCCTCTTGAGCGGCTACACCTTC.

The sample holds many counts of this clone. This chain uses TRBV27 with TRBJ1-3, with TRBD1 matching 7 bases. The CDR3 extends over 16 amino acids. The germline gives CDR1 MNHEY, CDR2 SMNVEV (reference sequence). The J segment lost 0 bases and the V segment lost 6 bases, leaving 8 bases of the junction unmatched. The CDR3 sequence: CASSKIYRGSGNTIYF. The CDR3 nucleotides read TGTGCCAGCAGCAAAATTTACAGGGGCTCTGGAAACACCATATATTTT.

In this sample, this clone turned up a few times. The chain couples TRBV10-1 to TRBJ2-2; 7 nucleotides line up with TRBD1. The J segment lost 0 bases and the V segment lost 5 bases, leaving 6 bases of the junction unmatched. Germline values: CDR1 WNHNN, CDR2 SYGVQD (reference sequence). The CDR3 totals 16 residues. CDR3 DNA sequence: TGCGCCAGCAGTATTCCGGGACAGTCGAACACCGGGGAGCTGTTTTTT. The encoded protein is CASSIPGQSNTGELFF.

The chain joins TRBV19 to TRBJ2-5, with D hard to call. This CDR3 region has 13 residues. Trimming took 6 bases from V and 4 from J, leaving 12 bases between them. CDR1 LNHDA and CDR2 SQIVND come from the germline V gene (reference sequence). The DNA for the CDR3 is TGTGCCAGTAGACAGTGGGTTGGAGAGACCCAGTACTTC. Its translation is CASRQWVGETQYF.

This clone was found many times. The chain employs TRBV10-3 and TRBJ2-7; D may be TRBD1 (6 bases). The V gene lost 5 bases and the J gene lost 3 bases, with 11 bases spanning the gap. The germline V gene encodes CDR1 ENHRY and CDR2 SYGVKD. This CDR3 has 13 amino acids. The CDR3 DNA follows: TGTGCCATCAGTCAGGGGAAGGGCTACGAGCAGTACTTC. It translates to CAISQGKGYEQYF.

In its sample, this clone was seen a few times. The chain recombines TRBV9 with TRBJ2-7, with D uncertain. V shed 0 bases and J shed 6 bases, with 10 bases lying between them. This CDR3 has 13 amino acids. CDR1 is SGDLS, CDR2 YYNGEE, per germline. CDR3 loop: CASSVAVAREQYF. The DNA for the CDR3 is TGTGCCAGCAGCGTAGCAGTAGCTCGCGAGCAGTACTTC. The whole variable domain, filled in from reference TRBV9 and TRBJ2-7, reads DSGVTQTPKHLITATGQRVTLRCSPRSGDLSVYWYQQSLDQGLQFLIQYYNGEERAKGNILERFSAQQFPDLHSELNLSSLELGDSALYFCASSVAVAREQYFGPGTRLTVT.

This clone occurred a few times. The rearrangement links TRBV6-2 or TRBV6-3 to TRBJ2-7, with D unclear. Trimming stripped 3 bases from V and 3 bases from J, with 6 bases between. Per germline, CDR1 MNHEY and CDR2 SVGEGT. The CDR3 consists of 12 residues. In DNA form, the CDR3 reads TGTGCCAGCAGTTATGGCTTCTACGAGCAGTACTTC. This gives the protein CASSYGFYEQYF.

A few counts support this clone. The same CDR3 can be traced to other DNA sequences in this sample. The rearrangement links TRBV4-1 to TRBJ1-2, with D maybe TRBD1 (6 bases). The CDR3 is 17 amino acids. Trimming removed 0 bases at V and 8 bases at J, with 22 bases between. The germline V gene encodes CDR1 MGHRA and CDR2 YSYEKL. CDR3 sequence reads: CASSQDGSGRGSGGYTF. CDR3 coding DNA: TGCGCCAGCAGCCAAGATGGTTCAGGGAGGGGGTCTGGGGGCTACACCTTC.

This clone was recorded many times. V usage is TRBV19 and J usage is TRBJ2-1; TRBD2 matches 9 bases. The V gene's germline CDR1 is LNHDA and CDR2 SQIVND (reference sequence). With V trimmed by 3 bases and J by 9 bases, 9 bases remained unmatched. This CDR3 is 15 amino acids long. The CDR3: CASSMRAGGPREQFF. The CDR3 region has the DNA TGTGCCAGTAGTATGAGGGCGGGAGGGCCTCGTGAGCAGTTCTTC.

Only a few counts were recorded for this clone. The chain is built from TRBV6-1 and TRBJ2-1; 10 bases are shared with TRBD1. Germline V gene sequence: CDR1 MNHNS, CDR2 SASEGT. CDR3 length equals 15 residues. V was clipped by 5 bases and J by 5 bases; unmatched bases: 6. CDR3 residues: CASSTGTGEDNEQFF. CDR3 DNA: TGTGCCAGCAGTACCGGGACAGGGGAAGACAATGAGCAGTTCTTC.

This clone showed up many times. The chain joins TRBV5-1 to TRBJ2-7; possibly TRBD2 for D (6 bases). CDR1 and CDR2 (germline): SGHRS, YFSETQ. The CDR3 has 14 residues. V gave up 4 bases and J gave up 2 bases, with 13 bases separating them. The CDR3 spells CASSPGLDTYEQYF. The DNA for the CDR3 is TGCGCCAGCAGCCCGGGACTCGACACCTACGAGCAGTACTTC.

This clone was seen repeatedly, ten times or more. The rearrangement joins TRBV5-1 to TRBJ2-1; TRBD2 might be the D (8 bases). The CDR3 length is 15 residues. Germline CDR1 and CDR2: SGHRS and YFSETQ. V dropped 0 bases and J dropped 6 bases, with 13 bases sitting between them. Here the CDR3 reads CASSLGQGLVNEQFF. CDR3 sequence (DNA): TGCGCCAGCAGCTTGGGACAGGGACTAGTCAATGAGCAGTTCTTC.

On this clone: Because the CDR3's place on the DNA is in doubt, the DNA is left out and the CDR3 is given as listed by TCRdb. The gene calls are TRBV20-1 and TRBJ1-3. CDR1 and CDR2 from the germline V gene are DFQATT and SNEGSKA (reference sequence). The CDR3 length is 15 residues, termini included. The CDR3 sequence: CSARLKVAPGNTIVF.

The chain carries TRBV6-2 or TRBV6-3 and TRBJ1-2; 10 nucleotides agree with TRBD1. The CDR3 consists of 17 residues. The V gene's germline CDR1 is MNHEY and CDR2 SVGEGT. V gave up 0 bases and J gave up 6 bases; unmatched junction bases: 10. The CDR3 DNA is TGTGCCAGCAGTTACTCAATTACGACAGGGGGCGCGAATGGCTACACCTTC. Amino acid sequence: CASSYSITTGGANGYTF.

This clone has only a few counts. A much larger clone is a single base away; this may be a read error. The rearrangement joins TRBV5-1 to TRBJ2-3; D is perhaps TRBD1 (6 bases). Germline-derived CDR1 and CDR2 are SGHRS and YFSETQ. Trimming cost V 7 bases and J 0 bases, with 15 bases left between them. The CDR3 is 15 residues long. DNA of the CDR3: TGCGCCAGCGGCACGCGGACAGCTAGCACAGATACGCAGTATTTT. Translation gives CASGTRTASTDTQYF.

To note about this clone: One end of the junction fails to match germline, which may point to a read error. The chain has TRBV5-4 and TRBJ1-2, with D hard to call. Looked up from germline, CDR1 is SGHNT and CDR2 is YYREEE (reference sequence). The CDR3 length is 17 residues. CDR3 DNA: TGTGCCAGCAGCTCGGCAAGGGCCGCCACCACTAACTGTGGCTACACCTTC. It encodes CASSSARAATTNCGYTF.

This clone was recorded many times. In nucleotides, the CDR3 is TGTGCCAGCAGGTTACTACAGGGGGCTAATTCACCCCTCCACTTT. Residues: CASRLLQGANSPLHF. The V call is TRBV28, the J call TRBJ1-6; the match to TRBD1 covers 9 bases. CDR1 is MDHEN, CDR2 SYDVKM, per germline. V was clipped by 6 bases and J by 6 bases; unmatched bases: 6. This CDR3 has 15 residues. The full variable domain, in which reference TRBV28 and TRBJ1-6 provide the parts outside the CDR3, is DVKVTQSSRYLVKRTGEKVFLECVQDMDHENMFWYRQDPGLGLRLIYFSYDVKMKEKGDIPEGYSVSREKKERFSLILESASTNQTSMYLCASRLLQGANSPLHFGNGTRLTVT.

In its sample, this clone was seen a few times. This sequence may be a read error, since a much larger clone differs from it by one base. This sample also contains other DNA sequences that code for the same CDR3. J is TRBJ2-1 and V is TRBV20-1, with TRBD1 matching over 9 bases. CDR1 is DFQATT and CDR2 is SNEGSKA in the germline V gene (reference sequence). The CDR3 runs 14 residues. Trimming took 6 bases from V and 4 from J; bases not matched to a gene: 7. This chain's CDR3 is CSADRDRAYNEQFF. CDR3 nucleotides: TGCAGTGCCGACCGGGACAGGGCATACAATGAGCAGTTCTTC.

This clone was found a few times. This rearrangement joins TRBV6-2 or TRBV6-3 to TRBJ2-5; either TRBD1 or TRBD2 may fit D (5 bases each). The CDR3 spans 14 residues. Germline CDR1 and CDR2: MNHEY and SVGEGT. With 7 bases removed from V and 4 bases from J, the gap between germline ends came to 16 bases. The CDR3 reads CASTLGPEVETQYF. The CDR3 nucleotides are TGTGCCAGCACCTTGGGACCCGAGGTAGAGACCCAGTACTTC.

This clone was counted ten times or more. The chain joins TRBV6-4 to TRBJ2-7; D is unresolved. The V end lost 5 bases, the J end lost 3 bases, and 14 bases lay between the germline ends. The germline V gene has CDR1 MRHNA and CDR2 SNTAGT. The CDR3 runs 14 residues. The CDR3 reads CASSHSSPLYEQYF. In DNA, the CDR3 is TGTGCCAGCAGTCATTCTAGTCCGCTCTACGAGCAGTACTTC.

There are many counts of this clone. This CDR3 reads CASSHHTKEPQHF. CDR3 bases: TGTGCCAGCAGTCATCATACAAAGGAGCCCCAGCATTTT. This sequence joins TRBV27 and TRBJ1-5, with D hard to call. V shed 5 bases and J shed 8 bases, with 13 bases lying between them. From germline, CDR1 is MNHEY and CDR2 SMNVEV (reference sequence). The CDR3 is 13 residues long.

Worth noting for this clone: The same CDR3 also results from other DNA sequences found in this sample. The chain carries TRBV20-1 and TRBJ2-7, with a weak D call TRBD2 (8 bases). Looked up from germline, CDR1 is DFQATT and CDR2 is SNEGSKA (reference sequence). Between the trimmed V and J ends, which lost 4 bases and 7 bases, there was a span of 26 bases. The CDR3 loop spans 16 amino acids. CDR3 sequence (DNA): TGCAGTGCTACAGGGGGGGCGGGAGGACCCCGACGGGAGCAGTACTTC. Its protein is CSATGGAGGPRREQYF.

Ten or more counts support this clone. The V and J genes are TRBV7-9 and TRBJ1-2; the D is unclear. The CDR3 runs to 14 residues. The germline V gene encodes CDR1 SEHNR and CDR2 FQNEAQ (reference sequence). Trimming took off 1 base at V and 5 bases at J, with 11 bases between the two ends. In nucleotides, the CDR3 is TGTGCCAGCAGCTTAGAAGCAGGATTATATGGCTACACCTTC. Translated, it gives CASSLEAGLYGYTF. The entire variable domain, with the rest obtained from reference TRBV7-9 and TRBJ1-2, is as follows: DTGVSQNPRHKITKRGQNVTFRCDPISEHNRLYWYRQTLGQGPEFLTYFQNEAQLEKSRLLSDRFSAERPKGSFSTLEIQRTEQGDSAMYLCASSLEAGLYGYTFGSGTRLTVV.

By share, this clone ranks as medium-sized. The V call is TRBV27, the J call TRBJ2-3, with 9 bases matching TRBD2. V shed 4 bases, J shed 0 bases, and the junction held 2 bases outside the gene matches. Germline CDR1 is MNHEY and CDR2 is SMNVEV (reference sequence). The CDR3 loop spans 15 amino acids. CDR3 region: CASSYSGSSTDTQYF. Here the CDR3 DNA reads TGTGCCAGCAGTTATAGCGGGAGTAGCACAGATACGCAGTATTTT.

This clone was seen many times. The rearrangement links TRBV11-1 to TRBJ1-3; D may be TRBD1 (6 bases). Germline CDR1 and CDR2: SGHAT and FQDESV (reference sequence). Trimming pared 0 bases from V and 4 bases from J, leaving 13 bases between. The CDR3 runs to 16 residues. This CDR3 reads CASSLAGAAIGNTIYF. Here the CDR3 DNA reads TGTGCCAGCAGCTTAGCGGGGGCGGCGATCGGAAACACCATATATTTT.

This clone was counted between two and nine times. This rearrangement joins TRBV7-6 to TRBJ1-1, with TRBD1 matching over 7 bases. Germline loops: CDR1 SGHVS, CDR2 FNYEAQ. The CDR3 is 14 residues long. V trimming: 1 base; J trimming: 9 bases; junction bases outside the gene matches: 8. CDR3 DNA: TGTGCCAGCAGCTTAGGAGGGGGCGAGGGGAAAGCTTTCTTT. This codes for CASSLGGGEGKAFF.